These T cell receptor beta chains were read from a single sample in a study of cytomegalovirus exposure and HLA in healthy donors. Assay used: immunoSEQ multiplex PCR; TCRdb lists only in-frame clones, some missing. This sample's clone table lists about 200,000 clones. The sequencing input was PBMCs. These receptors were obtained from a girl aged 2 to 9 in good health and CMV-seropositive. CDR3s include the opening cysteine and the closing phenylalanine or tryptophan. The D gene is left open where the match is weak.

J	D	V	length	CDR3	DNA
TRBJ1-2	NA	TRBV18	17	CASSPPGGVRPLDGYTF	TGTGCCAGCTCACCACCGGGCGGGGTTAGGCCTCTAGATGGCTACACCTTC
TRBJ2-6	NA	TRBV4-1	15	CASTLTDSGANVLTF	TGCGCCAGCACCTTAACAGACTCTGGGGCCAACGTCCTGACTTTC
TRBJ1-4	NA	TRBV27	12	CASSSPGGKLFF	TGTGCCAGCAGCTCACCTGGGGGGAAACTGTTTTTT
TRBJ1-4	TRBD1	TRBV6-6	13	CASSDRVREKLFF	TGTGCCAGCTCGGACAGGGTGCGTGAAAAACTGTTTTTT
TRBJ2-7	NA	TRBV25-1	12	CASRDSYYEQYF	TGTGCCAGCAGGGACAGCTACTACGAGCAGTACTTC
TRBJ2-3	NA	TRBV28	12	CASSFLTDTQYF	TGTGCCAGCAGTTTCCTCACAGATACGCAGTATTTT
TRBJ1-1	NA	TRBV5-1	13	CASSLIGGTEAFF	TGCGCCAGCAGCTTGATCGGTGGCACTGAAGCTTTCTTT
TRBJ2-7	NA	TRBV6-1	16	CASSEWAGGSSYEQYF	TGTGCCAGCAGTGAATGGGCAGGGGGGAGCTCCTACGAGCAGTACTTC
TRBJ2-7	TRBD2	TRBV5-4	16	CASSRGLAGGNYEQYF	TGTGCCAGCAGCCGGGGACTAGCGGGAGGTAACTACGAGCAGTACTTC
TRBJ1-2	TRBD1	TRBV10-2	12	CASTKDRGGYTF	TGCGCCAGCACTAAAGACAGGGGTGGCTACACCTTC
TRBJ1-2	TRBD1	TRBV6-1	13	CASSDQGDAGYTF	TGTGCCAGCAGTGATCAGGGGGATGCTGGCTACACCTTC
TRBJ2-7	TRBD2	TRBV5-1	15	CASSTGLADPYEQYF	TGCGCCAGCAGCACCGGACTAGCGGACCCCTACGAGCAGTACTTC
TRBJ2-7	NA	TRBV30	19	CAWSGRWSGPSASSYEQYF	TGTGCCTGGAGTGGCCGTTGGAGCGGACCTTCTGCTAGCTCCTACGAGCAGTACTTC
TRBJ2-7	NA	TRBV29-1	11	CSVGVTYEQYF	TGCAGCGTTGGAGTCACCTACGAGCAGTACTTC
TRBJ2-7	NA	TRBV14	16	CASSQDLSGLSYEQYF	TGTGCCAGCAGCCAAGATCTTTCAGGGCTCTCCTACGAGCAGTACTTC
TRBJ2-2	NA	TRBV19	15	CASSMSGVNTGELFF	TGTGCCAGTAGTATGAGTGGAGTGAACACCGGGGAGCTGTTTTTT
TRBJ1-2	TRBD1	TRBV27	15	CASSSDRGGSYGYTF	TGTGCCAGCAGTTCTGACAGGGGGGGATCGTATGGCTACACCTTC
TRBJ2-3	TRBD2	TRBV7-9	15	CASSSLQRDTDTQYF	TGTGCCAGCAGCTCCCTCCAGCGGGACACAGATACGCAGTATTTT
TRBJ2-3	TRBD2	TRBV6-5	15	CASRGLAGRTDTQYF	TGTGCCAGCAGGGGACTAGCGGGTCGCACAGATACGCAGTATTTT
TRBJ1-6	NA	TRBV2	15	CASSAPSSYNSPLHF	TGTGCCAGCAGTGCCCCTAGCTCCTATAATTCACCCCTCCACTTT
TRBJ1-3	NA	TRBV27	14	CASRPQGSPNTIYF	TGTGCCAGCAGGCCACAGGGCTCGCCAAACACCATATATTTT
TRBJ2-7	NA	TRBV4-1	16	CASSQDRAGSPLEQYF	TGCGCCAGCAGCCAAGATCGAGCCGGGAGTCCCCTCGAGCAGTACTTC
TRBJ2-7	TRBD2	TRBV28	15	CASKLGWGTSDEQYF	TGTGCCAGCAAACTTGGGTGGGGGACTAGCGACGAGCAGTACTTC
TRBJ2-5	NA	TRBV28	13	CASSADRQETQYF	TGTGCCAGCAGTGCGGACAGACAAGAGACCCAGTACTTC
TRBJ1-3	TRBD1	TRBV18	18	CASSPGQARINRGNTIYF	TGTGCCAGCTCACCGGGACAGGCCCGGATCAATCGTGGAAACACCATATATTTT
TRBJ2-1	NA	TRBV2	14	CASTKGREYNEQFF	TGTGCCAGCACCAAAGGACGGGAATACAATGAGCAGTTCTTC
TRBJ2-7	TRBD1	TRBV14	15	CASSQEGTGTYEQYF	TGTGCCAGCAGCCAAGAAGGGACAGGGACCTACGAGCAGTACTTC
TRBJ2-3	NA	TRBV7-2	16	CASSFIGSANTDTQYF	TGTGCCAGCAGCTTTATCGGTAGCGCGAACACAGATACGCAGTATTTT
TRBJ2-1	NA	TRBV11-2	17	CASSLAGTPQSYNEQFF	TGTGCCAGCAGCTTAGCGGGAACCCCTCAATCCTACAATGAGCAGTTCTTC
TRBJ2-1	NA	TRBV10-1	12	CASGSSYNEQFF	TGCGCCAGCGGGAGTTCCTACAATGAGCAGTTCTTC
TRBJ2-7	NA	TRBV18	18	CASSPTSTVTQANYEQYF	TGTGCCAGCTCACCAACCTCCACAGTCACCCAGGCCAACTACGAGCAGTACTTC
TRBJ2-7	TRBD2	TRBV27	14	CASRMGGLPYEQYF	TGTGCCAGCAGAATGGGAGGGCTACCCTACGAGCAGTACTTC
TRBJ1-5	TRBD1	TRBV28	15	CATQGQGVPNQPQHF	TGTGCCACCCAGGGACAGGGGGTACCCAATCAGCCCCAGCATTTT
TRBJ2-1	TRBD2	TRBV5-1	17	CASSLRAGGPSYNEQFF	TGCGCCAGCAGCTTGCGAGCGGGAGGGCCTTCCTACAATGAGCAGTTCTTC
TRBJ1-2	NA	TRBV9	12	CASRGPDYGYTF	TGTGCCAGCAGGGGGCCCGACTATGGCTACACCTTC
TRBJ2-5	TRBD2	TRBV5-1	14	CASSLGRGGETQYF	TGCGCCAGCAGCTTAGGGAGGGGAGGAGAGACCCAGTACTTC
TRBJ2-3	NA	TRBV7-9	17	CASNKGISGPSTDTQYF	TGTGCCAGCAATAAAGGTATCAGCGGGCCAAGCACAGATACGCAGTATTTT
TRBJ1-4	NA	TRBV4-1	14	CASSLVRGNEKLFF	TGCGCCAGCAGCCTGGTTAGGGGAAATGAAAAACTGTTTTTT
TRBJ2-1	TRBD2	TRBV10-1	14	CASSPSGSADEQFF	TGCGCCAGCAGCCCCAGCGGGAGTGCCGATGAGCAGTTCTTC
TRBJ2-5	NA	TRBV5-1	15	CASSLETGYQETQYF	TGCGCCAGCAGCTTGGAAACGGGGTACCAAGAGACCCAGTACTTC
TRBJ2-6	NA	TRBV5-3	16	CARSRYTGSGANVLTF	TGTGCCAGAAGCCGCTACACAGGGTCTGGGGCCAACGTCCTGACTTTC